The 28 T cell receptor beta chains given below trace back to one sample, sequenced in a study of shared T cell receptors in the human thymus. Produced via immunoSEQ multiplex PCR; TCRdb's table is partial and in-frame only. This table holds approximately 660,000 clones, 88% found once. The same data also contributed to another study, on human thymus T cells.

Source material: thymocytes. The receptor source for this set is a boy younger than two with a congenital heart defect.

The V and J genes are TRBV27 and TRBJ1-1; 7 bases line up with TRBD1. The CDR3 contains 14 residues. The germline V gene encodes CDR1 MNHEY and CDR2 SMNVEV (reference sequence). V lost 5 bases to trimming and J lost 11 bases; unmatched junction nucleotides: 14. The CDR3 spells CASSDRDTQQGAFF. The CDR3, as DNA: TGTGCCAGCAGTGACCGGGACACCCAACAGGGGGCTTTCTTT.

The CDR3 loop is CASSVRDRSYGYTF. In nucleotides, the CDR3 is TGTGCCAGCAGTGTACGGGACAGGTCGTATGGCTACACCTTC. V usage is TRBV6-1 and J usage is TRBJ1-2, with TRBD1 matching 8 bases. V was pared by 4 bases and J by 5 bases, with 6 bases of the junction left unmatched. The CDR3 covers 14 residues. Germline lookup yields CDR1 MNHNS and CDR2 SASEGT.

This chain uses TRBV14 with TRBJ1-1; 8 bases align to TRBD1. Germline V gene data show CDR1 as SGHDN and CDR2 as FVKESK. CDR3 length: 17 residues. V lost 2 bases to trimming and J lost 1 base; unmatched junction nucleotides: 9. The CDR3 DNA follows: TGTGCCAGCAGCCAACGCGACAGGGGCGCCCCGAACACTGAAGCTTTCTTT. Its protein is CASSQRDRGAPNTEAFF.

The DNA of the CDR3 is TGCGCCAGCAGCCCCCCCTCTGACAGGGATGAATCTGGAAACACCATATATTTT. Encoded protein: CASSPPSDRDESGNTIYF. The chain has TRBV10-2 and TRBJ1-3; the match to TRBD1 covers 7 bases. This CDR3 is built from 18 residues. The V and J ends lost 6 bases and 1 base, in that order; junction bases with no gene match: 15. The germline V gene encodes CDR1 WSHSY and CDR2 SAAADI.

DNA of the CDR3: TGTGCCAGCAGCCCGATCGCGCACTACAATGAGCAGTTCTTC. It codes for CASSPIAHYNEQFF. This chain links TRBV6-5 with TRBJ2-1; D gene ambiguous. The germline V and J ends were trimmed by 6 bases and 3 bases, with 12 bases remaining between them. Per germline, CDR1 MNHEY and CDR2 SVGAGI. The CDR3 sequence is 14 residues long.

Only a few counts were recorded for this clone. V is TRBV19 and J is TRBJ2-1; 8 nucleotides agree with TRBD2. Looked up from germline, CDR1 is LNHDA and CDR2 is SQIVND (reference sequence). This CDR3 region has 16 residues. V shed 0 bases, J shed 5 bases, and the junction held 6 bases outside the gene matches. The chain's CDR3 is CASSIETGRDDNEQFF. CDR3 sequence (DNA): TGTGCCAGTAGTATAGAAACCGGGAGGGACGACAATGAGCAGTTCTTC.

J is TRBJ2-1 and V is TRBV11-2, with 13 bases that match TRBD2. After removal of 6 bases from V and 9 bases from J, the junction contained 11 bases not matched to a gene. CDR1 and CDR2 (germline): SGHAT, FQNNGV. This CDR3 is 16 amino acids long. The CDR3 loop reads CASSPGGTSGKGEQFF. The CDR3 coding sequence is TGTGCCAGCAGTCCAGGAGGGACTAGCGGGAAGGGTGAGCAGTTCTTC.

The CDR3 here is CAISEKWGLRAIEQYF. The CDR3 DNA is TGTGCCATCAGTGAGAAATGGGGTTTGAGGGCAATCGAGCAGTACTTC. The chain recombines TRBV10-3 with TRBJ2-7; possibly TRBD2 for D (5 bases). CDR1 is ENHRY and CDR2 is SYGVKD in the germline V gene. With 2 bases removed from V and 6 bases from J, the gap between germline ends came to 20 bases. This CDR3 is built from 16 residues.

The sample holds one count of this clone. This sequence joins TRBV7-6 and TRBJ2-3; a weak D match, TRBD2 (5 bases). From germline, CDR1 is SGHVS and CDR2 FNYEAQ. CDR3 length equals 21 residues. V dropped 1 base and J dropped 1 base, with 27 bases sitting between them. The CDR3 here is CASSLETHEGIQPLGTDTQYF. The CDR3 DNA reads as TGTGCCAGCAGCTTAGAGACCCATGAGGGAATACAGCCCCTAGGCACAGATACGCAGTATTTT.

V is TRBV7-9 and J is TRBJ2-1; no reliable D call. This CDR3 has 14 amino acids. V shed 3 bases and J shed 10 bases, with 16 bases lying between them. In germline, CDR1 is SEHNR, CDR2 FQNEAQ (reference sequence). Here the CDR3 DNA reads TGTGCCAGCAGCTTTTTAGCCAGTGCTACCGAGCAGTTCTTC. Translation: CASSFLASATEQFF.

The rearrangement links TRBV27 to TRBJ2-5; possibly TRBD2 for D (6 bases). The CDR3 spans 19 residues. Trimming shortened V by 3 bases and J by 7 bases, and 30 bases separated the two germline ends. Germline loops: CDR1 MNHEY, CDR2 SMNVEV (reference sequence). The DNA of the CDR3 is TGTGCCAGCAGTTTTTTTCCGGGAGCTCGCGGTTCCGGAAGGGGGACCCAGTACTTC. Translated: CASSFFPGARGSGRGTQYF.

This chain uses TRBV5-1 with TRBJ2-5; 9 positions match TRBD2. The germline V gene encodes CDR1 SGHRS and CDR2 YFSETQ. With 1 base clipped from V and 5 bases from J, the junction kept 6 bases outside the gene matches. The CDR3 has 15 amino acids. The CDR3 DNA follows: TGCGCCAGCAGCTTGTTGGGGGCGGGAGGGGAGACCCAGTACTTC. Translated: CASSLLGAGGETQYF.

The chain employs TRBV29-1 and TRBJ1-4; D uncertain. Germline V gene data show CDR1 as SQVTM and CDR2 as ANQGSEA. This CDR3 contains 15 residues. V gave up 4 bases and J gave up 3 bases, with 15 bases separating them. The CDR3: CSVAPDGEANEKLFF. CDR3 DNA sequence: TGCAGCGTTGCCCCCGATGGGGAGGCTAATGAAAAACTGTTTTTT.

The chain has TRBV12-5 and TRBJ2-3; TRBD2 agrees at 13 bases. Trimming removed 1 base from V and 2 bases from J; junction bases left unmatched: 3. There are 17 residues in the CDR3. The germline CDR1 and CDR2 sequences are LGHNT and FRNRAP. DNA of the CDR3: TGTGCTAGTGGTTTGGAGACTAGCGGGAGGTCCACAGATACGCAGTATTTT. The encoded protein is CASGLETSGRSTDTQYF.

This chain uses TRBV14 with TRBJ2-5; D is possibly TRBD2 (6 bases). CDR1 is SGHDN, CDR2 FVKESK, per germline. The CDR3 runs to 20 residues. V dropped 1 base and J dropped 2 bases, with 26 bases sitting between them. This chain's CDR3 is CASSQVSFALARPLQETQYF. DNA of the CDR3: TGTGCCAGCAGCCAAGTTTCTTTTGCCCTAGCGCGACCTCTACAAGAGACCCAGTACTTC.

The rearrangement joins TRBV19 to TRBJ2-2, with 7 positions matching TRBD2. The CDR3 contains 16 residues. Germline V gives CDR1 LNHDA, CDR2 SQIVND (reference sequence). V lost 3 bases and J lost 1; bases outside the gene matches: 5. The CDR3 nucleotides read TGTGCCAGTAGTATGGTTGGCGGGGGGAACACCGGGGAGCTGTTTTTT. This codes for CASSMVGGGNTGELFF. The full variable domain, its missing parts supplied by reference TRBV19 and TRBJ2-2, is DGGITQSPKYLFRKEGQNVTLSCEQNLNHDAMYWYRQDPGQGLRLIYYSQIVNDFQKGDIAEGYSVSREKKESFPLTVTSAQKNPTAFYLCASSMVGGGNTGELFFGEGSRLTVL.

This clone has only one observation. The CDR3 region has the DNA TGTGCCAGCAGCTTAGACCGGGGGACTAGCGTTTACGAGCAGTACTTC. As protein: CASSLDRGTSVYEQYF. The rearrangement uses TRBV11-2 and TRBJ2-7, with 10 bases lining up with TRBD2. Looked up from germline, CDR1 is SGHAT and CDR2 is FQNNGV. The CDR3 extends over 16 amino acids. With 0 bases clipped from V and 4 bases from J, the junction kept 6 bases outside the gene matches.

The V call is TRBV27, the J call TRBJ2-7; maybe TRBD1 (6 bases). V lost 4 bases and J lost 4, with 11 bases in between. The CDR3 spans 13 residues. Per the germline V gene, CDR1 is MNHEY and CDR2 is SMNVEV (reference sequence). The CDR3 coding sequence is TGTGCCAGCAGTTGGTCGCAGGGGTACGAGCAGTACTTC. It encodes CASSWSQGYEQYF.

In the case of this clone: At one boundary the junction diverges from the germline segment, which might be a read error. J is TRBJ1-2 and V is TRBV30, with D unclear. CDR3 length: 18 amino acids. Looked up from germline, CDR1 is GTSNPN and CDR2 is SVGIG (reference sequence). CDR3 in amino acids: CAWSVIIRWSHFPEAPFF. CDR3 nucleotides: TGTGCCTGGAGTGTAATTATAAGGTGGAGCCACTTCCCCGAGGCCCCCTTCTTC.

A single count supports this clone. J is TRBJ2-1 and V is TRBV6-1; 7 bases map to TRBD1. The CDR3 is 16 residues long. CDR1 is MNHNS and CDR2 is SASEGT in the germline V gene. With 3 bases clipped from V and 8 bases from J, the junction kept 13 bases outside the gene matches. The DNA of the CDR3 is TGTGCCAGCAGTGACCGGGGACAGAGGTTGCTAGATGAGCAGTTCTTC. It codes for CASSDRGQRLLDEQFF.

J is TRBJ2-7 and V is TRBV7-9, with D perhaps TRBD2 (8 bases). Trimming cost V 1 base and J 2 bases, with 18 bases left between them. The germline V gene encodes CDR1 SEHNR and CDR2 FQNEAQ (reference sequence). The CDR3 contains 17 residues. The CDR3 nucleotides are TGTGCCAGCAGCTTAGGTCGGGGGGGGACAGTCCCCTACGAGCAGTACTTC. Translating gives CASSLGRGGTVPYEQYF.

This chain links TRBV28 with TRBJ1-5, with D maybe TRBD1 (6 bases). There are 15 residues in the CDR3. V was clipped by 3 bases and J by 1 base, with 10 bases between them. In germline, CDR1 is MDHEN, CDR2 SYDVKM. The CDR3 coding sequence is TGTGCCAGCAGTTTCGGGGGGGGCAGCAATCAGCCCCAGCATTTT. Protein product: CASSFGGGSNQPQHF.

CDR3 sequence reads: CASSAREASYNEQFF. The CDR3 bases are TGTGCCAGCAGCGCGCGGGAGGCCTCCTACAATGAGCAGTTCTTC. V usage is TRBV9 and J usage is TRBJ2-1; 8 positions match TRBD2. Trimming took 3 bases from V and 0 from J; bases not matched to a gene: 2. The length of the CDR3 is 15 residues. Germline V gene data show CDR1 as SGDLS and CDR2 as YYNGEE.

This rearrangement joins TRBV2 to TRBJ1-4, with D perhaps TRBD1 (6 bases). Germline CDR1 SNHLY, CDR2 FYNNEI. V was clipped by 6 bases and J by 8 bases, with 10 bases between them. The CDR3 totals 12 residues. CDR3 sequence (DNA): TGTGCCAGCAGGAGGACAGAGGAAAAACTGTTTTTT. Amino acids: CASRRTEEKLFF. Based on the CDR3 plus reference TRBV2 and TRBJ1-4, the full variable domain is EPEVTQTPSHQVTQMGQEVILRCVPISNHLYFYWYRQILGQKVEFLVSFYNNEISEKSEIFDDQFSVERPDGSNFTLKIRSTKLEDSAMYFCASRRTEEKLFFGSGTQLSVL.

V usage is TRBV4-3 and J usage is TRBJ2-7; TRBD2 aligns across 8 bases. The germline V gene encodes CDR1 LGHNA and CDR2 YSLEER. V was clipped by 0 bases and J by 2 bases; unmatched bases: 9. The CDR3 has 17 amino acids. The CDR3 region is CASSQEKGREGPYEQYF. The CDR3 DNA is TGCGCCAGCAGCCAAGAGAAAGGCCGGGAGGGACCCTACGAGCAGTACTTC.

The chain couples TRBV6-5 to TRBJ2-3, with D unclear. V dropped 6 bases and J dropped 2 bases, with 12 bases sitting between them. Looked up from germline, CDR1 is MNHEY and CDR2 is SVGAGI. There are 14 residues in the CDR3. CDR3 residues: CASSLSTLTDTQYF. CDR3 nucleotide sequence: TGTGCCAGCAGCCTCTCGACTCTCACAGATACGCAGTATTTT.

This chain joins TRBV4-3 and TRBJ2-3; 8 nucleotides line up with TRBD2. The germline V gene has CDR1 LGHNA and CDR2 YSLEER. With V trimmed by 4 bases and J by 5 bases, 11 bases remained unmatched. The length of the CDR3 is 16 residues. The DNA for the CDR3 is TGCGCCAGCAGCCGGATTGGGCGGGAGGCGGTAGATACGCAGTATTTT. Protein product: CASSRIGREAVDTQYF.

V gene TRBV11-3 combines with J gene TRBJ2-7, with D possibly being TRBD2 (6 bases). This CDR3 has 15 residues. Trimming took 3 bases from V and 0 from J, leaving 12 bases between them. CDR1 and CDR2 (germline): SGHNT, YENEEA. CDR3 bases: TGTGCCAGCAGCTTGGGACTCGCCAGCTCCTACGAGCAGTACTTC. The encoded protein is CASSLGLASSYEQYF.